A selection of T cell receptor beta chains follows, all from one sample in a study of CD8 T cells in Susac syndrome. TCRdb reanalysed the immunoSEQ multiplex PCR reads using MiXCR and keeps one entry per CDR3 protein. Of 150,000 to 200,000 distinct CDR3 sequences in the sample, 95% were seen once. The sequencing sample was made of CD8+ T cells from PBMCs. The source is a human donor with multiple sclerosis. The CDR3 runs from the conserved cysteine through the conserved F or W. D genes are given only for firm matches. Size tells how often a clone was seen (once, few, many) or the class of an expanded clone, and some rows leave it out.

d_gene	j_gene	v_gene	abundance	CDR3nt	CDR3aa
TRBD2	TRBJ2-1	TRBV28	.	TGTGCCAGCATGGGGGGGACTAGTTACCATGAGCAGTTCTTC	CASMGGTSYHEQFF
TRBD1	TRBJ2-7	TRBV29-1	.	TGCAGCGCCCCCGGGACAGGACCCTACGAGCAGTACTTC	CSAPGTGPYEQYF
.	TRBJ1-2	TRBV6-5	.	TGTGCCAGCAGCCAAGGTCACAGGGCAGACTATGGCTACACCTTC	CASSQGHRADYGYTF
.	TRBJ2-2	TRBV7-9	.	TGTGCCAGCAGCCGGGAGCCCGGCCGGGGGACCGGGGAGCTGTTTTTT	CASSREPGRGTGELFF
.	TRBJ1-2	TRBV3-1	.	TGTGCCAGCAGCCCTCGAATCACAGGGCTCGCTAACTATGGCTACACCTTC	CASSPRITGLANYGYTF
TRBD1	TRBJ1-2	TRBV20-1	.	TGCAGTGCTAGAGATAGCACAGGGGGAGGCTACACCTTC	CSARDSTGGGYTF
.	TRBJ2-1	TRBV7-8	.	TGTGCCAGCAGCCCCGGGCGCTCCTACAATGAGCAGTTCTTC	CASSPGRSYNEQFF
TRBD2	TRBJ2-5	TRBV3-1	.	TGTGCCAGCAACGGAAGGGCGACTAGCGGGGGAGGGGAGACCCAGTACTTC	CASNGRATSGGGETQYF
.	TRBJ2-5	TRBV27	.	TGTGCCAGCAGTTCGCCTAGTCAGCCAGAGACCCAGTACTTC	CASSSPSQPETQYF
.	TRBJ2-7	TRBV15	once	TGTGCCACCAGCAGACAGGGCCAGGCCTACGAGCAGTACTTC	CATSRQGQAYEQYF
.	TRBJ2-7	TRBV2	.	TGTGCCAGCAGTGCGGGGGTCTCCTACGAGCAGTACTTC	CASSAGVSYEQYF
.	TRBJ2-1	TRBV6-1	.	TGTGCCAGCAGTGAAGCTCGAACAGGGAATGGGAATGAGCAGTTCTTC	CASSEARTGNGNEQFF
.	TRBJ2-2	TRBV9	.	TGTGCCAGCAGCTTCCGTACTTCTTCCGGGGAGCTGTTTTTT	CASSFRTSSGELFF
TRBD1	TRBJ2-5	TRBV29-1	.	TGCAGCGTTAACGGACAGGGAGGTGACCAAGAGACCCAGTACTTC	CSVNGQGGDQETQYF
TRBD2	TRBJ2-3	TRBV11-2	.	TGTGCCAGCAGCTTCAGCCCAGCGGGGGAGACAGATACGCAGTATTTT	CASSFSPAGETDTQYF
.	TRBJ2-1	TRBV6-5	.	TGTGCCAGCAGTTACAATCGTCAGGCGGGGAATGAGCAGTTCTTC	CASSYNRQAGNEQFF
.	TRBJ2-1	TRBV19	.	TGTGCCAGTAGTATGCTCTCTGGTGAGGGACGGGCTTACAATGAGCAGTTCTTC	CASSMLSGEGRAYNEQFF
.	TRBJ1-5	TRBV19	.	TGTGCCAGTTTCCCAGGGGGCAATCAGCCCCAGCATTTT	CASFPGGNQPQHF
TRBD2	TRBJ2-1	TRBV3-1	.	TGTGCCAGCAGCCACAAGGACTCGAAAAGCGGGATCCCCAATGAGCAGTTCTTC	CASSHKDSKSGIPNEQFF
.	TRBJ2-5	TRBV20-1	.	TGCAGTGCTAAGAGTTTCGGGGTGCGTCTAGAGACCCAGTACTTC	CSAKSFGVRLETQYF
TRBD1	TRBJ1-2	TRBV29-1	.	TGCAGCGTTTTATTTCGGGACAGTAACTATGGCTACACCTTC	CSVLFRDSNYGYTF
.	TRBJ2-1	TRBV5-1	once	TGCGCCAGCAGCTCGGGACTCGCGTATGAGCAGTTCTTC	CASSSGLAYEQFF
.	TRBJ2-1	TRBV3-1	.	TGTGCCAGCAGCCATGAGGATCTACTGGGTCTAGTTGGGCAGTTCTTC	CASSHEDLLGLVGQFF
.	TRBJ2-1	TRBV27	once	TGTGCCAGCAGTTTAGGGACACGAACCCAGCAGTTCTTC	CASSLGTRTQQFF
.	TRBJ2-1	TRBV7-9	.	TGTGCCAGCAGCCTGCCACTGACAACTGGGGATGAGCAGTTCTTC	CASSLPLTTGDEQFF
.	TRBJ2-3	TRBV5-1	.	TGCGCCAGCACTACCCCCTCTACAGGGTATGGGGCGGATACGCAGTATTTT	CASTTPSTGYGADTQYF
.	TRBJ2-3	TRBV12-3/TRBV12-4	.	TGTGCCAGCAGTTTAGTCCCCCCGATTTACACAGATACGCAGTATTTT	CASSLVPPIYTDTQYF
.	TRBJ1-2	TRBV7-8	.	TGTGCCAGCAGCCTTCTTCTAAGTCTCTCGGATGGCTACACCTTC	CASSLLLSLSDGYTF
.	TRBJ1-2	TRBV29-1	once	TGCAGCGTTGATCAGGGTGAATATGGCTACACCTTC	CSVDQGEYGYTF
TRBD1	TRBJ2-5	TRBV27	.	TGTGCCAGCAGCGCTATACAGGGGCCCAAAGAGACCCAGTACTTC	CASSAIQGPKETQYF
TRBD1	TRBJ2-2	TRBV10-3	.	TGTGCCGTCCGGACAGGGGCCGGGGAGCTGTTTTTT	CAVRTGAGELFF
TRBD1	TRBJ2-7	TRBV29-1	.	TGCAGCGCGGGAATGGACAGGGAACACGAGCAGTACTTC	CSAGMDREHEQYF
.	TRBJ2-7	TRBV28	.	TGTGCCACTAAACAGGGCTTGTTCGAGCAGTACTTC	CATKQGLFEQYF
.	TRBJ2-7	TRBV12-3/TRBV12-4	.	TGTGCCAGCAGTTTGGACCACAGGTCCTACGAGCAGTACTTC	CASSLDHRSYEQYF
TRBD2	TRBJ2-7	TRBV20-1	.	TGCAGTGCTAGGGCCCCTAGCGGGAGGACCTCCTACGAGCAGTACTTC	CSARAPSGRTSYEQYF
TRBD1	TRBJ2-7	TRBV28	.	TGTGCCAGCAGGTGGGACAGGGAGGGATACGAGCAGTACTTC	CASRWDREGYEQYF
.	TRBJ1-5	TRBV28	.	TGTGCCAGCAGTGACAGGTTTAGCAATCAGCCCCAGCATTTT	CASSDRFSNQPQHF
.	TRBJ1-1	TRBV20-1	.	TGCAGTGCTAGGCAACTTGAAGCTTTCTTT	CSARQLEAFF
.	TRBJ2-1	TRBV28	.	TGTGCCAGCAGTCCCGGCCCCGCCTACAATGAGCAGTTCTTC	CASSPGPAYNEQFF
.	TRBJ1-1	TRBV29-1	.	TGCAGCGTTAGCATTGGCGGGGAGGGGACTTTCTTT	CSVSIGGEGTFF
.	TRBJ1-1	TRBV30	.	TGTGCCTGGAGTGTAGGGACGGTTGAAGCTTTCTTT	CAWSVGTVEAFF
.	TRBJ1-1	TRBV27	.	TGTGCCAGCAGTGACAGGTCGTCGAACACTGAAGCTTTCTTT	CASSDRSSNTEAFF
TRBD2	TRBJ2-1	TRBV19	.	TGTGCCAGTAGTATAATAGCGGGGGGGACCTATGAGCAGTTCTTC	CASSIIAGGTYEQFF
.	TRBJ1-1	TRBV20-1	.	TGCAGTGCTTCGTTCGGAACTGAAGCTTTCTTT	CSASFGTEAFF
TRBD2	TRBJ2-7	TRBV6-1	.	TGTGCCAGCAGCCGATCCGCAGGCCAGCGGGAGTCGTACGAGCAGTACTTC	CASSRSAGQRESYEQYF
.	TRBJ1-2	TRBV20-1	.	TGCAGTGCTAGTCTCTACACGCCGACTAACTATGGCTACACCTTC	CSASLYTPTNYGYTF
.	TRBJ2-3	TRBV11-2	.	TGTGCCAGCAGTTACCTAGCGAACACAGATACGCAGTATTTT	CASSYLANTDTQYF
TRBD2	TRBJ2-3	TRBV20-1	.	TGCAGTGCTAGCCCCAGGCTAGCGGGGGACACAGATACGCAGTATTTT	CSASPRLAGDTDTQYF
.	TRBJ1-5	TRBV4-1	.	TGCGCCAGCAGCCAAGTCGGAGGACGGATAAATCAGCCCCAGCATTTT	CASSQVGGRINQPQHF
.	TRBJ1-5	TRBV2	.	TGTGCCAGCAAGATAAGTTTCAATCAGCCCCAGCATTTT	CASKISFNQPQHF
.	TRBJ2-7	TRBV25-1	.	TGTGCCAGCAGTGAGTTGGTTGGGGGTGAGCAGTACTTC	CASSELVGGEQYF
.	TRBJ2-1	TRBV15	.	TGTGCCACCAGCAGAGGGGAACTGGAGTGGGATGAGCAGTTCTTC	CATSRGELEWDEQFF
TRBD1	TRBJ2-7	TRBV20-1	.	TGCAGTGCTAGACCCCTAGGACAGGGCTCCTACGAGCAGTACTTC	CSARPLGQGSYEQYF